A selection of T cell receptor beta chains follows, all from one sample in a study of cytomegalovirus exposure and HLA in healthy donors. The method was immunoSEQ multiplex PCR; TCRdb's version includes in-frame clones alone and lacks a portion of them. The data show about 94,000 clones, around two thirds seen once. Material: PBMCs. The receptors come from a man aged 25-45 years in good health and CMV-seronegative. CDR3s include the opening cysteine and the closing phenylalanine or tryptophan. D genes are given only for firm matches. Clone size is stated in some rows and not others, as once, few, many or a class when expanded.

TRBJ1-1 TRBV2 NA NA TGTGCCAGCAGGATTCGCCCGGGGGGGGCGGCCACTGAAGCTTTCTTT CASRIRPGGAATEAFF
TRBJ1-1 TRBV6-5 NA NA TGTGCCAGCACCTACGGGCAGGGGTACACTGAAGCTTTCTTT CASTYGQGYTEAFF
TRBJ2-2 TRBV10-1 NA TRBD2 TGCGCCAGCAGTGAGAAGCGGGGCTACACCGGGGAGCTGTTTTTT CASSEKRGYTGELFF
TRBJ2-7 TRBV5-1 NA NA TGCGCCAGCAGCCCCGGCTCCTACGAGCAGTACTTC CASSPGSYEQYF
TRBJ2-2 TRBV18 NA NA TGTGCCAGCTCACCTTCACAGTTGGCCGGGGAGCTGTTTTTT CASSPSQLAGELFF
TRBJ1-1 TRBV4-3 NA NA TGCGCCAGCAGCCAAGAGATAAGGACAGTGAACACTGAAGCTTTCTTT CASSQEIRTVNTEAFF
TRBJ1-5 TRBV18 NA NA TGTGCCAGCTCACGTTCAGGGTACGTAGAGCCCCAGCATTTT CASSRSGYVEPQHF
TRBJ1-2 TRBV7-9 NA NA TGTGCCAGCAGCTTAGGGACAACGGGCTACACCTTC CASSLGTTGYTF
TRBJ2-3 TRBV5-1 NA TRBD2 TGCGCCAGCAGCTTGAGGCTAGCGGGTTATGAAATCACAGATACGCAGTATTTT CASSLRLAGYEITDTQYF
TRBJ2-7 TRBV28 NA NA TGTGCCAGCAGCCGACAGGCCTACGAGCAGTACTTC CASSRQAYEQYF
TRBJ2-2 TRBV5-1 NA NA TGCGCCAGCAGCTTGATTAGGAGCAAGGCCGGGGAGCTGTTTTTT CASSLIRSKAGELFF
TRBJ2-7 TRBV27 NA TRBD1 TGTGCCAGCAGTTTCTCCAGGGGGTACTACGAGCAGTACTTC CASSFSRGYYEQYF
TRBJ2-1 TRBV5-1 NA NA TGCGCCAGCAGCCTGGGACTTAAGTACAATGAGCAGTTCTTC CASSLGLKYNEQFF
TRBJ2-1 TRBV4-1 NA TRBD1 TGCGCCAGCAGCCACGGTACGGGACAGCCCTTTGAGCAGTTCTTC CASSHGTGQPFEQFF
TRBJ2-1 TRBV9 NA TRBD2 TGTGCCAGCAGCCCCGGGGGGTACAATGAGCAGTTCTTC CASSPGGYNEQFF
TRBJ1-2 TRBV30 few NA TGTGCCTGGAGTACAGGGTTGGGCTATGGCTACACCTTC CAWSTGLGYGYTF
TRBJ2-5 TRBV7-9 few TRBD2 TGTGCCAGCAGCTTATCCGGACGGGGGGAAGAGACCCAGTACTTC CASSLSGRGEETQYF
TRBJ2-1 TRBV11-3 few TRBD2 TGTGCCAGCAGCAAACGGACTAGCGGGGGGGCCAATGAGCAGTTCTTC CASSKRTSGGANEQFF
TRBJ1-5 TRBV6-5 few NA TGTGCCAGCAGTCTGGTGGGCAGTGATCAGCCCCAGCATTTT CASSLVGSDQPQHF
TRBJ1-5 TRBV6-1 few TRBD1 TGTGCCAGCACGACAGGGCGTGATCAGCCCCAGCATTTT CASTTGRDQPQHF
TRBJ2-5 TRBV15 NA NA TGTGCCACCAGCAGAGATGGGCGTTCTCAAGAGACCCAGTACTTC CATSRDGRSQETQYF
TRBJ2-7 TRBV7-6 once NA TGTGCCAGCAGCTCCCTCGGTTGGGGCACCTACGAGCAGTACTTC CASSSLGWGTYEQYF
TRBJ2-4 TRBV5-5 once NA TGTGCCAGCAACGGACAGAAAAACATTCAGTACTTC CASNGQKNIQYF
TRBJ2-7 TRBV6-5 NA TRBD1 TGTGCCAGCAGTTCCCTGGACAGGGTTAAGTACGAGCAGTACTTC CASSSLDRVKYEQYF
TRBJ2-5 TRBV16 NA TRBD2 TGTGCCAGCAGCCGGACTAGTGATCAAGAGACCCAGTACTTC CASSRTSDQETQYF
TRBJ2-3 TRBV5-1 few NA TGCGCCAGCAGCTTGTCCGTACTTAGCAGGGGTAGCACAGATACGCAGTATTTT CASSLSVLSRGSTDTQYF
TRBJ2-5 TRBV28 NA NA TGTGCCAGCAGCCCCCTTCAAGAGACCCAGTACTTC CASSPLQETQYF
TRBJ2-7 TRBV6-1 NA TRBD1 TGTGCCAGCAGACCCAGGGGGAATTCGTACGAGCAGTACTTC CASRPRGNSYEQYF
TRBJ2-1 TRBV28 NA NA TGTGCCAGCAGGATTAGCGATCACAATGAGCAGTTCTTC CASRISDHNEQFF
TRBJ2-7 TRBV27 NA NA TGTGCCAGCAGTTCCTCAAGGCGGTACGAGCAGTACTTC CASSSSRRYEQYF
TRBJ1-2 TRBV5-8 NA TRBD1 TGTGCCAGCAGCCCCGACAGGGGTAGGGCCCTCTATGGCTACACCTTC CASSPDRGRALYGYTF
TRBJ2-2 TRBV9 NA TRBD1 TGTGCCAGCAGCCCCTGGGACAGGGGGAACACCGGGGAGCTGTTTTTT CASSPWDRGNTGELFF
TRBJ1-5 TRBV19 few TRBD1 TGTGCCAGTAGTATGGGACAGACGGTCGTTCGCAATCAGCCCCAGCATTTT CASSMGQTVVRNQPQHF
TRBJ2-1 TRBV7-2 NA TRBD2 TGTGCCAGCAGCTTAGCGTGGACTAGTGAGCAGTTCTTC CASSLAWTSEQFF
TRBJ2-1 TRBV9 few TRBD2 TGTGCCAGCAGCGTTGGCGGGGGGGCCTACAATGAGCAGTTCTTC CASSVGGGAYNEQFF
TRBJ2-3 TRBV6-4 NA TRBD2 TGTGCCAGCACCCCACTCGGCGGGAGGACAGATACGCAGTATTTT CASTPLGGRTDTQYF
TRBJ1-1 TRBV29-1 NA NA TGCAGCGTTGAAGAAGCCAGGATGAACACTGAAGCTTTCTTT CSVEEARMNTEAFF